Below, one T cell receptor (beta chain) is given with its context. The junction departs from the called germline gene at one end, perhaps through a read error. Three rounds of nested PCR, following a modified ARM-PCR protocol, produced the TCRbeta library. TCRdb itself ran the multiplex PCR reads through MiXCR, one entry per CDR3 protein. This sample has about 70,000 distinct CDR3 sequences, with around 73% found just once. The data were taken from a study of tumor and adjacent non-tumor tissue in lung cancer. The CDR3 runs 13 residues. Germline V lookup: CDR1 SQVTM, CDR2 ANQGSEA. This sample's RNA came from whole unsorted tissue.

Sequenced input: lung tumor tissue. The chain uses TRBV29-1 and TRBJ2-5; weak D call: TRBD1 (6 bases). The sequence came from a man in his fifties or sixties with non-small cell lung cancer. This CDR3 reads CSVARTAQETQYF. For the CDR3, the DNA is TGCAGCGTTGCCAGGACAGCTCAAGAGACCCAATACTTC.